This TCR beta chain was found in a study of PD-L1 blockade in urothelial cancer. Background on the study: Timepoints chosen for blood analysis were 3 weeks (second dose) and 6 weeks after treatment start. The median T cell count in blood samples was approximately 140,000.

This sample's time point: pretreatment peripheral blood. It was locally advanced or metastatic urothelial carcinoma that patients had. Clones were sequenced by immunoSEQ multiplex PCR, and TCRdb holds only the in-frame ones, with some missing. The profile covers some 90,000 clones, with roughly 90% appearing a single time and roughly 0.97% taken by the ten largest. Regarding the study as a whole: Durable-benefit patients had greater expansion of tumor-associated blood clones at 3 weeks.

Details on this clone: No antigen is known for it.

The CDR3 sequence is 16 residues long. Germline values: CDR1 MDHEN, CDR2 SYDVKM. V dropped 4 bases and J dropped 7; count of bases not matched to a gene: 8. The sequence was collected from a woman of 80 years or more with urothelial cancer. The sequencing used PBMCs, collected around atezolizumab (anti-PD-L1) treatment. The V call is TRBV28, the J call TRBJ2-4, with 12 positions matching TRBD2. CDR3 coding DNA: TGTGCCAGCAGTTCGTCTAGCGGGAGGGCCGTGAACATTCAGTACTTC. It translates to CASSSSSGRAVNIQYF.